The clone carrying this T cell receptor (beta chain) was recorded at least ten times. Its antigen is not known. This entry is derived from a study of neurological immune-mediated disorders. Synthesis of cDNA was performed by 5'RACE using 10-nucleotide random UMIs. In TCRdb, the 5' RACE reads were re-called with MiXCR into one record per CDR3 protein. The sample carries some 60,000 distinct CDR3 sequences, under 2.5% recorded once. Findings and caveats of the study: Neither clinical nor MRI features were found to be associated with the multiple sclerosis repertoire cluster.

V shed 0 bases and J shed 7 bases, with 10 bases lying between them. CDR1 is LNHNV, CDR2 YYDKDF, per germline (reference sequence). There are 14 residues in the CDR3. The sequence was collected from a man aged 50-59 years with multiple sclerosis. The sample was PBMCs. The V call is TRBV15, the J call TRBJ1-5; D remains ambiguous. CDR3 bases: TGTGCCACCAGCAGAGATCGTGGAGGGCAGCCCCAGCATTTT. It yields the protein CATSRDRGGQPQHF. The whole variable domain, filled in from reference TRBV15 and TRBJ1-5, reads DAMVIQNPRYQVTQFGKPVTLSCSQTLNHNVMYWYQQKSSQAPKLLFHYYDKDFNNEADTPDNFQSRRPNTSFCFLDIRSPGLGDTAMYLCATSRDRGGQPQHFGDGTRLSIL.